This TCR beta chain was sequenced in a study of blood T cell repertoires in COVID-19. The length of the CDR3 is 14 residues. CDR1 and CDR2 (germline): SEHNR, FQNEAQ (reference sequence). The ends lost 5 bases at V and 2 bases at J; junction bases unmatched: 5. Only in-frame clones appear in the TCRdb table, and some are missing; sequencing was by immunoSEQ multiplex PCR. The data contain about 40,000 clones, approximately 84% of them singletons. This TCR was sampled from a man in his fifties with active or convalescent COVID-19. The V gene is TRBV7-9, the J gene TRBJ1-1; TRBD1 matches at 7 bases. Sequencing was performed on peripheral blood. This chain's CDR3 is CASSVGQANTEAFF. The DNA for the CDR3 is TGTGCCAGCAGCGTCGGACAGGCAAACACTGAAGCTTTCTTT. Drawing the rest from reference TRBV7-9 and TRBJ1-1, the complete variable domain is DTGVSQNPRHKITKRGQNVTFRCDPISEHNRLYWYRQTLGQGPEFLTYFQNEAQLEKSRLLSDRFSAERPKGSFSTLEIQRTEQGDSAMYLCASSVGQANTEAFFGQGTRLTVV.